The next 5 T cell receptor beta chains were all read from a single sample in a study of blood T cell repertoires in COVID-19. The data were produced by immunoSEQ multiplex PCR, yet TCRdb's version contains in-frame clones alone and is incomplete. This table has tens of thousands of clones, under 85% appearing once. The sequenced material came from peripheral blood. The receptors come from a woman of 80 years or more with acute or convalescent COVID-19.

Remarks on this clone: The sample has other DNA sequences that encode this CDR3 too. This rearrangement joins TRBV29-1 to TRBJ2-1; 8 positions agree with TRBD2. Germline CDR1 and CDR2: SQVTM and ANQGSEA. J lost 6 bases, V lost 4 bases, and 2 bases had no gene match. The CDR3 consists of 12 residues. The CDR3 sequence: CSVGRGGNEQFF. CDR3 DNA sequence: TGCAGCGTTGGTCGGGGGGGCAATGAGCAGTTCTTC.

The chain uses TRBV4-1 and TRBJ1-2; no clear D gene. Trimming shortened V by 5 bases and J by 4 bases, and 11 bases separated the two germline ends. The V gene's germline CDR1 is MGHRA and CDR2 YSYEKL. The CDR3 length is 13 residues. The CDR3 DNA reads TGCGCCAGCAGCTTTGAAGCCCGCTATGGCTACACCTTC. It encodes CASSFEARYGYTF.

The genes are TRBV13 and TRBJ2-4, with D perhaps TRBD2 (6 bases). Trimming shortened V by 4 bases and J by 3 bases, and 10 bases separated the two germline ends. Germline CDR1 is PRHDT and CDR2 is FYEKMQ (reference sequence). The CDR3 extends over 14 amino acids. The chain's CDR3 is CASSWRVDKNIQYF. The CDR3 DNA reads as TGTGCCAGCAGCTGGAGGGTTGACAAAAACATTCAGTACTTC.

V and J are TRBV27 and TRBJ2-1, with TRBD2 identical over 9 bases. The V gene end was trimmed by 2 bases and the J gene end by 15 bases; junction bases not matched to a gene: 5. CDR1 and CDR2 from the germline V gene are MNHEY and SMNVEV (reference sequence). The CDR3 is 12 residues long. The DNA of the CDR3 is TGTGCCAGCAGTTTAGGCGGGACTAGCCCGTTCTTC. Amino acid sequence: CASSLGGTSPFF.

The chain links TRBV7-6 to TRBJ1-6, with D maybe TRBD1 (5 bases). The CDR3 extends over 16 amino acids. The germline V gene encodes CDR1 SGHVS and CDR2 FNYEAQ. V was trimmed by 3 bases and J by 5 bases, leaving 14 bases between them. CDR3 in amino acids: CASSLAAGVDNSPLHF. In DNA, the CDR3 is TGTGCCAGCAGCTTGGCCGCGGGGGTGGATAATTCACCCCTCCACTTT.